This is a list of T cell receptor beta chains from one sample in a study of T-cell reconstitution after alpha-beta-depleted transplantation in children. One entry per CDR3 protein results from TCRdb running MiXCR on the PCR reads. The data show about 200,000 distinct CDR3 sequences, 6.3% seen once. The material was PBMCs, obtained before TCRalphabeta/CD19-depleted stem cell transplant. These receptors were obtained from a girl under three years old with combined immunodeficiency, due to receive a stem cell transplant. Both conserved end residues are part of each CDR3. The D gene is left open where the match is weak. For some rows the clone size is stated as once, few or many, or as a class when expanded; others skip it.

CDR3nt	CDR3aa	d_gene	v_gene	j_gene	abundance
TGTGCCAGCAGCTTGGAAATGGGGGAGCGCTCCTACGAGCAGTACTTC	CASSLEMGERSYEQYF	NA	TRBV5-4	TRBJ2-7	many
TGTGCCACCAGTGATTTAGAGGGGTTGAACACCGGGGAGCTGTTTTTT	CATSDLEGLNTGELFF	NA	TRBV24-1	TRBJ2-2	many
TGTGCCACCAGTGACCCTAGCGGTGCCTACAATGAGCAGTTCTTC	CATSDPSGAYNEQFF	TRBD2	TRBV24-1	TRBJ2-1	NA
TGCGCCAGCAGCTTGGATCCGGGGGGACTGTCCTACGAGCAGTACTTC	CASSLDPGGLSYEQYF	TRBD2	TRBV5-1	TRBJ2-7	many
TGTGCCAGCAGACCGGCGATGAGGAGGGAGGGCTACACCTTC	CASRPAMRREGYTF	NA	TRBV12-3/TRBV12-4	TRBJ1-2	many
TGTGCCACCAGTGAGAAGGTTGGCCAGCCCCAGCATTTT	CATSEKVGQPQHF	NA	TRBV24-1	TRBJ1-5	NA
TGCGCCAGCAGCCAAGTTGCAGGTTCCTACGAGCAGTACTTC	CASSQVAGSYEQYF	NA	TRBV4-1	TRBJ2-7	many
TGTGCCAGCAAAAGTGGGACAGGGGGCCCCAGGGAGTACTTC	CASKSGTGGPREYF	TRBD1	TRBV27	TRBJ2-5	once
TGCTGTGCTAGAGACCTCCGGACTAGCGGTTACAATGAGCAGTTCTTC	CCARDLRTSGYNEQFF	TRBD2	TRBV20-1	TRBJ2-1	NA
TGTGCCAGCAGGGCCGTGGGGGAGGAAAAACTGTTTTTT	CASRAVGEEKLFF	NA	TRBV27	TRBJ1-4	many
TGTGCCACCGGGACTCGGGGTTCACCCCTCCACTTT	CATGTRGSPLHF	NA	TRBV12-3/TRBV12-4	TRBJ1-6	few
TGTGCCACCAGTGATTGGGCCAGGGACACCGGGGAGCTGTTTTTT	CATSDWARDTGELFF	NA	TRBV24-1	TRBJ2-2	many
TGTGCCAGCAGTCCTAGTCCCATCGGACAGGTAGATCAGCCCCAGCATTTT	CASSPSPIGQVDQPQHF	TRBD1	TRBV28	TRBJ1-5	many
TGCAGCGTTGAAGCCCTCGGACAGGGGGCTGTTTATGGCTACACCTTC	CSVEALGQGAVYGYTF	TRBD1	TRBV29-1	TRBJ1-2	many
TGTGCCAGCAGCGCCTCGGGACAGGGCCCCTACGAGCAGTACTTC	CASSASGQGPYEQYF	TRBD1	TRBV7-8	TRBJ2-7	many
TGTGCCAGCAGCCTGGCGTATGGGGGACAGGGGTCCTACGAGCAGTACTTC	CASSLAYGGQGSYEQYF	TRBD1	TRBV7-6	TRBJ2-7	NA
TGTGCCAGCAGCCTTGCTCAGGGGTCCCAGCCTATCTACGAGCAGTACTTC	CASSLAQGSQPIYEQYF	NA	TRBV4-2	TRBJ2-7	NA
TGCGCCAGCAGCCAAGTCGCCCCCCCGAGACTAGCGGGAGGCCCTCTTTGGGAGCAGTACTTC	CASSQVAPPRLAGGPLWEQYF	TRBD2	TRBV4-1	TRBJ2-7	few
TGTGCCAGCAGTTACAGGGTGAGCTACGAGCAGTACTTC	CASSYRVSYEQYF	NA	TRBV27	TRBJ2-7	NA
TGTGCCAGCAGCGTAGACGAGGTGTACGAGCAGTACTTC	CASSVDEVYEQYF	NA	TRBV9	TRBJ2-7	many
TGTGCCAGCAGCTTGGTAGGGTTGGACATTCAGTACTTC	CASSLVGLDIQYF	NA	TRBV7-9	TRBJ2-4	many
TGTGCCAGCAGTGGACCAGGGAATACGCAGTATTTT	CASSGPGNTQYF	NA	TRBV6-2/TRBV6-3	TRBJ2-3	NA
TGTGCCAGCAGCTCCGCGACTCGGGACAATGAGCAGTTCTTC	CASSSATRDNEQFF	NA	TRBV7-2	TRBJ2-1	NA
TGTGCCAGCAGTTTAGAGCTACCGTATAAAGAGACCCAGTACTTC	CASSLELPYKETQYF	NA	TRBV28	TRBJ2-5	many
TGCAGCGTTGAAGTTGGGCCGTCAGCCTGGCGGGAGACCCAGTACTTC	CSVEVGPSAWRETQYF	NA	TRBV29-1	TRBJ2-5	few
TGTGCCATCAGTGACGGAGGACTAGCGGCCTCCTACAATGAGCAGTTCTTC	CAISDGGLAASYNEQFF	TRBD2	TRBV10-3	TRBJ2-1	few
TGTGCCAGCAGCTTAGCGCAGATAGGGGCTGGAAACACCATATATTTT	CASSLAQIGAGNTIYF	NA	TRBV7-2	TRBJ1-3	many
TGTGCCAGCAGTTTCGGTCCCCCGAATGAAAAACTGTTTTTT	CASSFGPPNEKLFF	NA	TRBV12-3/TRBV12-4	TRBJ1-4	many
TGCAGTGCCCCGTCCGAGGGGCACGGGAGCAATCAGCCCCAGCATTTT	CSAPSEGHGSNQPQHF	NA	TRBV20-1	TRBJ1-5	NA
TGTGCCAGCAGTTTAAACAGGGCCCCCAATGAGCAGTTCTTC	CASSLNRAPNEQFF	NA	TRBV12-3/TRBV12-4	TRBJ2-1	many
TGTGCCATCAGTGCAACCGGGACAGCCTACGAGCAGTACTTC	CAISATGTAYEQYF	TRBD1	TRBV10-3	TRBJ2-7	few
TGCAGTGCTAGAGAGAGGGGTGACGGGGAGCTGTTTTTT	CSARERGDGELFF	NA	TRBV20-1	TRBJ2-2	many
TGTGCCAGCAGCTCAACCACCGGGGGGCCCAATGAGCAGTTCTTC	CASSSTTGGPNEQFF	NA	TRBV7-9	TRBJ2-1	few
TGTGCCAGCAGCCTGCCTCGAGTTAATGAGCAGTTCTTC	CASSLPRVNEQFF	NA	TRBV7-9	TRBJ2-1	many
TGTGCCAGCAGCTTATCTAGGGGGGACACTGAAGCTTTCTTT	CASSLSRGDTEAFF	NA	TRBV7-6	TRBJ1-1	NA
TGTGCCACCAGCAGGCAACGGGGACTAGAAGGCACAGATACGCAGTATTTT	CATSRQRGLEGTDTQYF	TRBD2	TRBV15	TRBJ2-3	many
TGTGCCAGCAGACGCCGACAGGGGGTATACGAGCAGTACTTC	CASRRRQGVYEQYF	TRBD1	TRBV6-2/TRBV6-3	TRBJ2-7	many
TGCAGTGCTCGACTAGCGGGAGCAGAGACCCAGTACTTC	CSARLAGAETQYF	TRBD2	TRBV20-1	TRBJ2-5	many
TGTGCCAGCAGCCCGACAGGGAAGAGTACCGGGGAGCTGTTTTTT	CASSPTGKSTGELFF	TRBD1	TRBV14	TRBJ2-2	many
TGTGCCAGCAGTCCTAGCCTAGCGGGGGGGCCTTCCTACAATGAGCAGTTCTTC	CASSPSLAGGPSYNEQFF	TRBD2	TRBV13	TRBJ2-1	few
TGTGCCAGCAGCGAGTCGGGGACGCAGTATTTT	CASSESGTQYF	NA	TRBV11-3	TRBJ2-3	few
TGTGCCAGCAGTTACGGTCAGAACCAAGAGACCCAGTACTTC	CASSYGQNQETQYF	NA	TRBV6-5	TRBJ2-5	few
TGTGCCAGCAGTCCCGGCCCCGGGGGCCACACTGAAGCTTTCTTT	CASSPGPGGHTEAFF	NA	TRBV28	TRBJ1-1	many
TGTGCCAGCAGCAATATTGGAGGAGATACGCAGTATTTT	CASSNIGGDTQYF	NA	TRBV21-1	TRBJ2-3	many